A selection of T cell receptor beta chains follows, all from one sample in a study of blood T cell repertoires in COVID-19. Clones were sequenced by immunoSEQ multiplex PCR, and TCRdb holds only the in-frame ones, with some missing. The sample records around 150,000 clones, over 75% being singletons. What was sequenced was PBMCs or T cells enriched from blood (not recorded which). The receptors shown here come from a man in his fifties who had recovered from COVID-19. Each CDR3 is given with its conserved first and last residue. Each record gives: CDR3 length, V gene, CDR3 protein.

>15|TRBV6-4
CASSEDSRPRYEQYF
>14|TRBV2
CASRGLVITGELFF
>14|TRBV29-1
CSVEFGTSPNEAFF
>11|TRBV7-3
CASSAGGGYTF
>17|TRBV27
CASSSPPGQGAGYGYTF
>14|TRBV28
CASSLARGPYGYTF
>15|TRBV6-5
CASSYSSGSGNTIYF
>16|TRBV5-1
CASSFLASGGSDTQYF
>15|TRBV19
CASSTRQGSNGELFF
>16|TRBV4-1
CASSQDWAVSSYEQYF
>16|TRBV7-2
CASSLFAGGQVDIQYF
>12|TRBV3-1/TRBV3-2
CASRSTGNGYTF
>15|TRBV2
CASSEWGQQYQPQHF
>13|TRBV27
CASWGTSGSPLHF
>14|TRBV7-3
CASSLDTLNSPLHF
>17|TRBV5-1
CASSLGLAGATTGEQFF
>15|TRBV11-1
CASSPAGPISYEQYF
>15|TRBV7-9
CASSFVAESTDTQYF
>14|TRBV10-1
CASSSKQGTSEAFF
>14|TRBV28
CASSLTGGDEKLFF
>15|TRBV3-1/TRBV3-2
CASSQALAVTGELFF
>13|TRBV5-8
CASSEIRGQPQHF
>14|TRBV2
CASSEGTASRPQHF
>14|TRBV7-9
CASSFEAGANVLTF
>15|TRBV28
CASSTPVVGNQPQHF
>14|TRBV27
CASSLSRVYNEQFF
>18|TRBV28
CASSFSGGGGRNNSPLHF
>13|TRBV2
CASSEFERETQYF